One sample yielded the 28 T cell receptor beta chains listed below, sequenced in a study of shared clonotypes between healthy human individuals. Clones were read by immunoSEQ multiplex PCR, and TCRdb kept only the in-frame ones, dropping some. The sample comprises over 1.5 million clones, about 98% of which are singletons, and roughly 0.42% rests with the top ten. Sequencing was carried out using naive CD4+ T cells sorted from blood. Subset indicated: CD45RA+ positively selected. These receptor sequences come from a man aged 30-40 years in good health.

This clone is a singleton in its sample. The rearrangement joins TRBV10-3 to TRBJ2-2, with 13 nucleotides matching TRBD2. Germline CDR1 ENHRY, CDR2 SYGVKD. The CDR3 sequence is 19 residues long. V lost 6 bases and J lost 3; bases outside the gene matches: 13. The CDR3 loop reads CAISPVPGLAGSYTGELFF. The CDR3 nucleotides are TGTGCCATCAGCCCCGTCCCGGGACTAGCGGGGAGCTACACCGGGGAGCTGTTTTTT.

The chain couples TRBV6-6 to TRBJ2-7, with 13 bases identical to TRBD2. Germline CDR1 and CDR2: MNHNY and SVGAGI (reference sequence). With 5 bases clipped from V and 3 bases from J, the junction kept 4 bases outside the gene matches. This CDR3 spans 15 amino acids. As DNA, the CDR3 is TGTGCCAGCAGTACGGGACTAGCGGGACGCTACGAGCAGTACTTC. Its translation: CASSTGLAGRYEQYF.

The chain carries TRBV5-4 and TRBJ2-7, with D unclear. V lost 2 bases and J lost 2, with 11 bases in between. CDR1 and CDR2 (germline): SGHNT, YYREEE (reference sequence). There are 14 residues in the CDR3. The CDR3 DNA reads TGTGCCAGCAGCTTTCCGACACCTACCTACGAGCAGTACTTC. Encoded protein: CASSFPTPTYEQYF.

This clone was seen once. In DNA, the CDR3 is TGTGCCAGCAGCCAAATGACAGGGCGGGGTGAAAAACTGTTTTTT. This translates into CASSQMTGRGEKLFF. The chain uses TRBV14 and TRBJ1-4, with 7 bases fitting TRBD1. This CDR3 is 15 amino acids long. The germline V gene encodes CDR1 SGHDN and CDR2 FVKESK. V dropped 2 bases and J dropped 7; count of bases not matched to a gene: 7.

The gene calls are TRBV10-3 and TRBJ2-7, with D possibly being TRBD1 (6 bases). The CDR3 extends over 13 amino acids. The V gene lost 6 bases and the J gene lost 0 bases, with 9 bases spanning the gap. Germline values: CDR1 ENHRY, CDR2 SYGVKD. The CDR3 nucleotides are TGTGCCATCAGGGGACACGCCTCCTACGAGCAGTACTTC. Translated: CAIRGHASYEQYF.

DNA of the CDR3: TGTGCCAGCTCACCACGGGCGGGAGACGCAGATACGCAGTATTTT. This sequence encodes CASSPRAGDADTQYF. The V gene is TRBV18, the J gene TRBJ2-3, with 7 bases fitting TRBD2. The V and J ends lost 1 base and 4 bases, in that order; junction bases with no gene match: 5. Germline loops: CDR1 KGHSH, CDR2 LQKENI. This CDR3 is built from 15 residues.

The chain joins TRBV6-5 to TRBJ1-2, with 11 bases lining up with TRBD1. V lost 5 bases to trimming and J lost 4 bases; unmatched junction nucleotides: 6. The CDR3 extends over 15 amino acids. The V gene's germline CDR1 is MNHEY and CDR2 SVGAGI. The CDR3 bases are TGTGCCAGCAGTCCGGGGACAGGGGGGCCCTATGGCTACACCTTC. Its protein product is CASSPGTGGPYGYTF.

The V gene is TRBV18, the J gene TRBJ1-3; no clear D gene. CDR1 and CDR2 from the germline V gene are KGHSH and LQKENI. The CDR3 is 18 residues long. Trimming took 1 base from V and 2 from J, leaving 18 bases between them. The CDR3 DNA sequence: TGTGCCAGCTCACCACTCCCCCCGGCGGGATCGGCTGGAAACACCATATATTTT. It specifies CASSPLPPAGSAGNTIYF.

The chain employs TRBV7-2 and TRBJ2-5; TRBD1 or TRBD2 may be the D gene (5 bases each). Germline V gene sequence: CDR1 SGHTA, CDR2 FQGNSA. The CDR3 extends over 14 amino acids. Trimming took 11 bases from V and 5 from J, leaving 21 bases between them. This CDR3 is CACEMGVPRETQYF. Written as DNA, the CDR3 is TGTGCCTGTGAGATGGGGGTTCCAAGGGAGACCCAGTACTTC.

This chain connects TRBV28 to TRBJ2-7; 7 bases align to TRBD1. The germline gives CDR1 MDHEN, CDR2 SYDVKM. Losses at the gene ends were 3 bases for V and 3 bases for J; bases not matched to a gene: 5. CDR3 size: 14 residues. The DNA of the CDR3 is TGTGCCAGCAGTTTCCTGGGACAGTTCTACGAGCAGTACTTC. This sequence encodes CASSFLGQFYEQYF. The whole variable domain, remainder taken from reference TRBV28 and TRBJ2-7, is DVKVTQSSRYLVKRTGEKVFLECVQDMDHENMFWYRQDPGLGLRLIYFSYDVKMKEKGDIPEGYSVSREKKERFSLILESASTNQTSMYLCASSFLGQFYEQYFGPGTRLTVT.

The chain joins TRBV7-9 to TRBJ2-2, with 7 bases that match TRBD2. With 7 bases clipped from V and 4 bases from J, the junction kept 9 bases outside the gene matches. Germline V gene sequence: CDR1 SEHNR, CDR2 FQNEAQ (reference sequence). This CDR3 has 15 amino acids. The CDR3 nucleotides are TGTGCCAGCAACCTTGGGAGGGGTGGCACCGGGGAGCTGTTTTTT. Translated: CASNLGRGGTGELFF.

On this clone itself: The DNA is left out, because the CDR3 cannot be placed on it with certainty; the CDR3 is given as TCRdb lists it. CDR3 residues: CASSFGPGTLNEQYF. The chain employs TRBV27 and TRBJ2-7. Both ends counted, the CDR3 spans 15 residues. The germline CDR1 and CDR2 sequences are MNHEY and SMNVEV (reference sequence).

The genes are TRBV18 and TRBJ2-3; the match to TRBD2 covers 12 bases. The CDR3 runs 16 residues. V lost 0 bases, J lost 7 bases, and 5 bases stayed unmatched. CDR1 is KGHSH, CDR2 LQKENI, per germline. The CDR3 DNA reads TGTGCCAGCTCACCACCAAGACTAGCGGGAGTGAATACGCAGTATTTT. Translation: CASSPPRLAGVNTQYF.

The chain combines TRBV9 with TRBJ1-4; no clear D gene. Trimming stripped 3 bases from V and 0 bases from J, with 6 bases between. Germline lookup yields CDR1 SGDLS and CDR2 YYNGEE. The CDR3 consists of 14 residues. The CDR3 loop is CASSAAATNEKLFF. The CDR3 nucleotides read TGTGCCAGCAGCGCCGCCGCAACTAATGAAAAACTGTTTTTT.

V gene TRBV5-4 combines with J gene TRBJ1-1, with no clear D. Trimming took 5 bases from V and 5 from J, leaving 13 bases between them. There are 13 residues in the CDR3. The germline gives CDR1 SGHNT, CDR2 YYREEE (reference sequence). The CDR3 bases are TGTGCCAGCAGGCGGCTGGTCGGGACTGAAGCTTTCTTT. Translation: CASRRLVGTEAFF.

V is TRBV29-1 and J is TRBJ2-7; 7 bases are a match to TRBD1. This CDR3 has 15 amino acids. V shed 1 base, J shed 2 bases, and the junction held 8 bases outside the gene matches. Looked up from germline, CDR1 is SQVTM and CDR2 is ANQGSEA. The CDR3 region has the DNA TGCAGCGTTGAAGGGGCCGGGCAGGGGGCCTACGAGCAGTACTTC. It yields the protein CSVEGAGQGAYEQYF.

The rearrangement uses TRBV27 and TRBJ2-7; 12 nucleotides agree with TRBD2. V lost 5 bases and J lost 3; bases outside the gene matches: 8. CDR3 size: 16 residues. Per the germline V gene, CDR1 is MNHEY and CDR2 is SMNVEV (reference sequence). For the CDR3, the DNA is TGTGCCAGCAGTCCCCTGTTGACTAGCGGGAGCTACGAGCAGTACTTC. The encoded protein is CASSPLLTSGSYEQYF.

The chain carries TRBV28 and TRBJ1-1; tentatively, D is TRBD1 (5 bases). The germline V and J ends were trimmed by 7 bases and 4 bases, with 10 bases remaining between them. This CDR3 has 12 amino acids. Germline V gene sequence: CDR1 MDHEN, CDR2 SYDVKM. The DNA of the CDR3 is TGTGCCAGCACCTGGGGGGGCACTGAAGCTTTCTTT. Translating it yields CASTWGGTEAFF.

The CDR3 DNA is TGTGCCAGCAGCTTAATGGGACAGGGCGGCTACGAGCAGTACTTC. Translated: CASSLMGQGGYEQYF. The genes are TRBV7-3 and TRBJ2-7, with 9 bases lining up with TRBD1. Germline V gene sequence: CDR1 SGHTA, CDR2 FQGTGA. The CDR3 length is 15 residues. J was trimmed by 3 bases and V by 1 base; bases with no gene match: 4. Filled out from reference TRBV7-3 and TRBJ2-7, the complete variable domain reads GAGVSQTPSNKVTEKGKYVELRCDPISGHTALYWYRQSLGQGPEFLIYFQGTGAADDSGLPNDRFFAVRPEGSVSTLKIQRTERGDSAVYLCASSLMGQGGYEQYFGPGTRLTVT.

CDR3 nucleotide sequence: TGTGCCAGCACCCTCGGGAGGGACCAAGAGACCCAGTACTTC. This sequence encodes CASTLGRDQETQYF. The rearrangement joins TRBV28 to TRBJ2-5; 8 nucleotides agree with TRBD2. The V gene's germline CDR1 is MDHEN and CDR2 SYDVKM. The CDR3 loop spans 14 amino acids. V trimming: 7 bases; J trimming: 0 bases; junction bases outside the gene matches: 4.

The chain uses TRBV2 and TRBJ1-1, with 11 bases matching TRBD1. There are 14 residues in the CDR3. Trimming cost V 6 bases and J 5 bases; bases outside gene matches: 5. Germline CDR1 SNHLY, CDR2 FYNNEI. The CDR3 loop is CASRGDRGNTEAFF. As DNA, the CDR3 is TGTGCCAGCAGAGGGGACAGGGGGAATACTGAAGCTTTCTTT.

This chain joins TRBV28 and TRBJ1-2; maybe TRBD1 (6 bases). Between the trimmed V and J ends, which lost 5 bases and 3 bases, there was a span of 13 bases. Germline V gene sequence: CDR1 MDHEN, CDR2 SYDVKM. The CDR3 consists of 14 residues. In DNA form, the CDR3 reads TGTGCCAGCAGTAATTACAGGGACTACTATGGCTACACCTTC. Protein product: CASSNYRDYYGYTF.

This clone has a single count. The V call is TRBV28, the J call TRBJ2-7; D is ambiguous. Germline CDR1 reads MDHEN; CDR2 reads SYDVKM. Trimming cost V 6 bases and J 7 bases, with 13 bases left between them. The CDR3 loop spans 12 amino acids. The CDR3 coding sequence is TGTGCCAGCAGCCAACCACGAAGGGAGCAGTACTTC. It specifies CASSQPRREQYF.

The CDR3 nucleotides read TGTGCCAGCAGTGCCCGATTATCTGGCTACACCTTC. Protein: CASSARLSGYTF. The chain joins TRBV6-1 to TRBJ1-2, with no clear D. Germline CDR1 reads MNHNS; CDR2 reads SASEGT. The V and J ends lost 4 bases and 7 bases respectively, with 10 bases between them. This CDR3 has 12 amino acids.

The rearrangement uses TRBV9 and TRBJ2-7, with 8 positions matching TRBD1. V dropped 4 bases and J dropped 2; count of bases not matched to a gene: 8. In germline, CDR1 is SGDLS, CDR2 YYNGEE. The CDR3 is 15 residues long. The CDR3: CASSPRTGSTYEQYF. As DNA, the CDR3 is TGTGCCAGCAGCCCCAGGACAGGGAGCACCTACGAGCAGTACTTC.

The chain uses TRBV29-1 and TRBJ2-1; no clear D gene. The CDR3 contains 13 residues. Trimming removed 3 bases from V and 0 bases from J, with 6 bases in between. Germline V gives CDR1 SQVTM, CDR2 ANQGSEA. Written as DNA, the CDR3 is TGCAGCGTTGAGTGGACCTCCTACAATGAGCAGTTCTTC. As protein: CSVEWTSYNEQFF.

The gene calls are TRBV18 and TRBJ2-7, with 8 bases matching TRBD2. J lost 5 bases, V lost 6 bases, and 9 bases had no gene match. CDR1 and CDR2 (germline): KGHSH, LQKENI. This CDR3 has 14 residues. As DNA, the CDR3 is TGTGCCAGCTCGTCTCAGAGCGGGGGAAACGAGCAGTACTTC. Translation: CASSSQSGGNEQYF.

The chain is built from TRBV7-3 and TRBJ1-2; tentative D call: TRBD1 (5 bases). V lost 1 base, J lost 6 bases, and 15 bases lay in between. Germline V CDR1 and CDR2: SGHTA, FQGTGA. CDR3 length: 15 amino acids. CDR3 bases: TGTGCCAGCAGCTTAAATGGGGCCCCACCGGATGGCTACACCTTC. This gives the protein CASSLNGAPPDGYTF.